These T cell receptor beta chains were read from a single sample in a study of vaccination and CD4 T cells after COVID-19. One entry per CDR3 protein, called by TCRdb with MiXCR from the PCR reads. Of 15,000 to 20,000 distinct CDR3 sequences listed, 70% were seen once; the top ten hold around 15%. No antigen has been identified for these receptors. Sequencing input: CD4+ T cells from blood, cultured in vitro. These receptors were obtained from a human donor who had recovered from COVID-19. The CDR3 runs from the conserved cysteine through the conserved F or W. A D gene is named only where the DNA matches it firmly. A clone size is listed for some rows: how often the clone was seen (once, few, many), or a class if it is expanded.

>-|TRBV5-4|-|TRBJ2-5
CASSHPSAETQYF
TGTGCCAGCAGCCACCCCAGCGCGGAGACCCAGTACTTC
>-|TRBV2|-|TRBJ2-7
CASSQSLGPLGEQYF
TGTGCCAGCAGTCAAAGCCTGGGACCCCTTGGCGAGCAGTACTTC
>-|TRBV7-9|-|TRBJ1-1
CASSRPLSGTEAFF
TGTGCCAGCAGTCGGCCCTTATCGGGCACTGAAGCTTTCTTT
>-|TRBV6-5|TRBD2|TRBJ2-7
CASSYSGTSLDEQYF
TGTGCCAGCAGTTACTCCGGGACTAGTCTCGACGAGCAGTACTTC
>-|TRBV6-1|TRBD1|TRBJ1-2
CASSPGQGFYGYTF
TGTGCCAGCAGCCCGGGACAGGGGTTCTATGGCTACACCTTC
>-|TRBV6-5|TRBD2|TRBJ2-5
CASSYSGREYQETQYF
TGTGCCAGCAGTTACTCGGGGAGGGAGTACCAAGAGACCCAGTACTTC
>-|TRBV2|-|TRBJ1-1
CASSEGGTGKSEAFF
TGTGCCAGCAGTGAAGGGGGTACTGGAAAAAGTGAAGCTTTCTTT
>-|TRBV24-1|-|TRBJ1-5
CATSDPRQERYSNQPQHF
TGTGCCACCAGTGATCCCCGACAGGAGAGATATAGCAATCAGCCCCAGCATTTT
>-|TRBV11-1|-|TRBJ2-1
CASTASGTPSYNEQFF
TGTGCCAGCACCGCCTCCGGGACACCATCCTACAATGAGCAGTTCTTC
>once|TRBV19|-|TRBJ1-2
CASRSGNYGYTF
TGTGCCAGTAGGTCAGGGAACTATGGCTACACCTTC
>-|TRBV6-2/TRBV6-3|TRBD1|TRBJ2-5
CASGQGVTQYF
TGTGCCAGCGGACAGGGAGTGACCCAGTACTTC
>-|TRBV7-2|-|TRBJ2-2
CASSSSRVHAGELFF
TGTGCCAGCAGCTCTAGCAGGGTTCATGCCGGGGAGCTGTTTTTT
>-|TRBV9|-|TRBJ2-5
CASSPQTETQYF
TGTGCCAGCAGCCCCCAGACCGAGACCCAGTACTTC
>few|TRBV27|TRBD1|TRBJ1-6
CASSLSQRGPSPLHF
TGTGCCAGCAGTTTATCGCAGAGGGGGCCTTCACCCCTCCACTTT
>-|TRBV7-2|-|TRBJ1-5
CASSFVGGLGKDGNQPQHF
TGTGCCAGCAGCTTCGTAGGGGGGCTAGGTAAGGATGGCAATCAGCCCCAGCATTTT
>-|TRBV28|TRBD1|TRBJ1-5
CADSPGQGPYQPQHF
TGTGCCGATAGTCCGGGACAGGGGCCCTATCAGCCCCAGCATTTT
>once|TRBV20-1|-|TRBJ1-6
CSARDQEGSSYNSPLHF
TGCAGTGCTAGAGATCAAGAAGGGAGTTCCTATAATTCACCCCTCCACTTT
>-|TRBV7-6|TRBD2|TRBJ2-5
CASSPTGGGETQYF
TGTGCCAGCAGCCCGACTGGGGGGGGAGAGACTCAGTACTTC
>-|TRBV2|TRBD1|TRBJ1-5
CASSETGGANQPQHF
TGTGCCAGCAGTGAGACAGGGGGGGCAAATCAGCCCCAGCATTTT
>-|TRBV11-2|-|TRBJ2-3
CASSFGGTSTDTQYF
TGTGCCAGCAGCTTCGGCGGGACTAGCACAGATACGCAGTATTTT
>-|TRBV11-3|-|TRBJ2-5
CASSYIWTSQETQYF
TGTGCCAGCAGCTATATATGGACGAGCCAAGAGACCCAGTACTTC
>-|TRBV20-1|TRBD1|TRBJ1-3
CSAPGQGGNTIYF
TGCAGTGCCCCGGGACAGGGCGGAAACACCATATATTTT
>few|TRBV27|TRBD1|TRBJ1-2
CASSGGQVDRYTF
TGTGCCAGCAGTGGAGGACAGGTTGATCGCTACACCTTC
>once|TRBV24-1|TRBD2|TRBJ2-5
CATSDPGTSGSRGETQYF
TGTGCCACCAGTGACCCTGGGACTAGCGGGAGTCGGGGAGAGACCCAGTACTTC
>-|TRBV27|-|TRBJ1-4
CASSPRGLNEKLFF
TGTGCCAGCAGCCCTCGGGGCTTAAACGAAAAACTGTTTTTT
>once|TRBV7-9|-|TRBJ2-2
CASSSLMGNTGELFF
TGTGCCAGCAGCTCACTCATGGGGAACACCGGGGAGCTGTTTTTT
>-|TRBV11-2|-|TRBJ2-7
CASSFVGMGYGEQYF
TGTGCCAGCAGCTTTGTCGGGATGGGCTACGGCGAGCAGTACTTC
>-|TRBV20-1|-|TRBJ1-1
CSARGGDTEAFF
TGCAGTGCTAGAGGGGGGGACACTGAAGCTTTCTTT
>-|TRBV7-9|TRBD1|TRBJ2-2
CASSPGQGGTGELFF
TGTGCCAGCAGCCCCGGACAGGGGGGGACCGGGGAGCTGTTTTTT
>-|TRBV10-3|TRBD1|TRBJ2-4
CAISETGGSKNIQYF
TGTGCCATCAGTGAAACAGGGGGATCCAAAAACATTCAGTACTTC
>few|TRBV4-3|-|TRBJ1-1
CASSQDFTGTEAFF
TGCGCCAGCAGCCAAGATTTTACAGGGACTGAAGCTTTCTTT
>-|TRBV19|-|TRBJ1-5
CASSIPPRPQHF
TGTGCCAGTAGTATCCCCCCCCGGCCCCAGCATTTT
>-|TRBV28|-|TRBJ2-5
CATTTNKETQYF
TGTGCCACCACGACGAACAAAGAGACCCAGTACTTC
>-|TRBV28|TRBD1|TRBJ1-1
CASTHHGTGGIYTEAFF
TGTGCCAGCACTCATCACGGGACAGGCGGAATTTACACTGAAGCTTTCTTT
>-|TRBV10-3|TRBD2|TRBJ2-3
CATGLAADTQYF
TGTGCCACGGGACTAGCGGCAGATACGCAGTATTTT
>-|TRBV19|TRBD1|TRBJ1-2
CASSSLQGDTYYGYTF
TGTGCCAGTAGCTCCCTTCAGGGGGATACCTACTATGGCTACACCTTC
>few|TRBV30|-|TRBJ2-2
CAWFPGNSAGTGELFF
TGTGCCTGGTTCCCCGGCAATAGCGCGGGCACCGGGGAGCTGTTTTTT
>-|TRBV12-3/TRBV12-4|TRBD1|TRBJ2-5
CASRRGQGVGETQYF
TGTGCCAGCAGGCGGGGACAGGGGGTAGGGGAGACCCAGTACTTC
>-|TRBV5-1|TRBD1|TRBJ2-6
CASSWGPGGSGANVLTF
TGCGCCAGCAGCTGGGGGCCAGGGGGCTCTGGGGCCAACGTCCTGACTTTC
>-|TRBV2|-|TRBJ2-1
CASSPPGHNYNEQFF
TGTGCCAGCAGTCCACCGGGACACAACTACAATGAGCAGTTCTTC
>-|TRBV7-2|-|TRBJ2-3
CASSARTVSTDTQYF
TGTGCCAGCAGCGCTAGGACCGTTAGCACAGATACGCAGTATTTT